The T cell receptor beta chain under discussion was sequenced for a study of blood T cell repertoires in COVID-19. Assay used: immunoSEQ multiplex PCR; TCRdb lists only in-frame clones, some missing. The sample gives 190,000 or so clones, 65% to 80% of which show up once; roughly 14% is in the top ten. Sample: peripheral blood. The origin of this receptor is a middle-aged man who had recovered from COVID-19.

The CDR3 DNA reads as TGTGCCAGCAGTTTAAGTGGCCCGGCGGGACGGCTGAAGACCCAGTACTTC. The encoded protein is CASSLSGPAGRLKTQYF. The chain joins TRBV27 to TRBJ2-5, with a tentative D call TRBD2 (6 bases). Germline-derived CDR1 and CDR2 are MNHEY and SMNVEV (reference sequence). Trimming left V 2 bases short and J 6 bases short, with 22 bases between. CDR3 length equals 17 residues.